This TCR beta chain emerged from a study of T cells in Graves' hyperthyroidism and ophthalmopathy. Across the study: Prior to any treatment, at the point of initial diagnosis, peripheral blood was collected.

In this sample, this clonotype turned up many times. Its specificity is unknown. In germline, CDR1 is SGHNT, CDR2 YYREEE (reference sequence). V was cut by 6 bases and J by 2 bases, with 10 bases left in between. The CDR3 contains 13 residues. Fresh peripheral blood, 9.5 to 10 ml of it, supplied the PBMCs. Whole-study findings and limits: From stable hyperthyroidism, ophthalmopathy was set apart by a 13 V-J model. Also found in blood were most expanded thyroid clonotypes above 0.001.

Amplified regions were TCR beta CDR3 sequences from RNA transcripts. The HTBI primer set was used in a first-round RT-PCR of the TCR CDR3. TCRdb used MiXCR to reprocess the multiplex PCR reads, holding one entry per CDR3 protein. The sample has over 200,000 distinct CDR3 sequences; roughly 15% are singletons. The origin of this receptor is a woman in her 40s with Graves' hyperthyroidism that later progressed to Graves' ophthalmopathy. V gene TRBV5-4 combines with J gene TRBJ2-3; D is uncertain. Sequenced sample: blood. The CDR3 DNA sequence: TGTGCCAGCACGAGTCCCCACACAGATACGCAGTATTTT. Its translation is CASTSPHTDTQYF.